This TCR beta chain comes out of a study of response to subunit inactivated influenza vaccine. Study-level results: The authors proposed limited new T cell recruitment per seasonal influenza vaccination.

CDR1 is KGHSH, CDR2 LQKENI, per germline. V was shortened by 5 bases and J by 8 bases, with 7 bases between the two germline ends. This CDR3 is built from 11 residues. A single record per CDR3 protein comes from TCRdb applying MiXCR to the RT-PCR reads. The sample has over 650,000 distinct CDR3 sequences, about 18% seen once; the top ten hold under 13%. This clonotype was counted between two and nine times. The antigen is not known. This chain links TRBV18 with TRBJ2-1; D call uncertain. The source material was PBMCs from blood, sampled approximately 5 days after vaccination. The origin of this receptor is a man aged 50 or older who received an inactivated influenza vaccine. CDR3 nucleotide sequence: TGTGCCAGCTCAGCCTGGGATGAGCAGTTCTTC. This translates into CASSAWDEQFF.